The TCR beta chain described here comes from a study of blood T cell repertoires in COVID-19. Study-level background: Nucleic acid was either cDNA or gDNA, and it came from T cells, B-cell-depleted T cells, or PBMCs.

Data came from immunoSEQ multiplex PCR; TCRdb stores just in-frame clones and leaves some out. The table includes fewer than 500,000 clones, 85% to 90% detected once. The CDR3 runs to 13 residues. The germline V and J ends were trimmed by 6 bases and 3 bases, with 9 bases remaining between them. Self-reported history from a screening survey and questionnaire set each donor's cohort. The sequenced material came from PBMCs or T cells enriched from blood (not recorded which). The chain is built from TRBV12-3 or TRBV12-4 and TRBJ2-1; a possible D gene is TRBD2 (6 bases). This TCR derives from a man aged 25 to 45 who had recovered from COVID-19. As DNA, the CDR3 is TGTGCCAGCAGGACGACTAGCTACAATGAGCAGTTCTTC. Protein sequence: CASRTTSYNEQFF.